The 25 T cell receptor beta chains reported below all come from one sample, sequenced in a study of T cells in Graves' hyperthyroidism and ophthalmopathy. Researchers amplified the TCR beta CDR3 regions from RNA transcripts. An initial round of RT-PCR targeting the TCR CDR3 relied on the HTBI primer set. TCRdb itself ran the multiplex PCR reads through MiXCR, one entry per CDR3 protein. The sample consists of roughly 630,000 distinct CDR3 sequences, 15% to 19% of them appearing once. Sequenced: blood. These receptors came from a woman aged 30 to 39 with Graves' hyperthyroidism.

This clonotype showed up just a few times. The V call is TRBV19, the J call TRBJ2-3, with D possibly TRBD2 on 6 matching bases. The CDR3 loop spans 16 amino acids. V lost 4 bases to trimming and J lost 1 base, with 15 bases between them. From germline, CDR1 is LNHDA and CDR2 SQIVND (reference sequence). In DNA, the CDR3 is TGTGCCAGTAGTACCTCGACTAGACGTGGCACAGATACGCAGTATTTT. It codes for CASSTSTRRGTDTQYF.

The chain combines TRBV20-1 with TRBJ2-7; 8 bases align to TRBD2. There are 14 residues in the CDR3. CDR1 and CDR2 from the germline V gene are DFQATT and SNEGSKA (reference sequence). V dropped 5 bases and J dropped 7; count of bases not matched to a gene: 13. The CDR3 protein is CSARLFSGKEEQYF. CDR3 sequence (DNA): TGCAGTGCTCGCCTCTTTAGCGGGAAGGAGGAGCAGTACTTC.

Many counts were recorded for this clonotype. The chain has TRBV18 and TRBJ1-1; D is undetermined. Trimming cost V 0 bases and J 4 bases, with 6 bases left between them. Germline assignment: CDR1 KGHSH and CDR2 LQKENI. The CDR3 is 13 amino acids. CDR3 sequence: CASSPPASTEAFF. The CDR3 coding sequence is TGTGCCAGCTCACCACCGGCATCCACTGAAGCTTTCTTT. The full variable domain, rest sourced from reference TRBV18 and TRBJ1-1, is NAGVMQNPRHLVRRRGQEARLRCSPMKGHSHVYWYRQLPEEGLKFMVYLQKENIIDESGMPKERFSAEFPKEGPSILRIQQVVRGDSAAYFCASSPPASTEAFFGQGTRLTVV.

The chain employs TRBV6-1 and TRBJ1-5; perhaps TRBD1 as D (5 bases). Trimming took 4 bases from V and 0 from J, leaving 10 bases between them. Looked up from germline, CDR1 is MNHNS and CDR2 is SASEGT. CDR3 length: 15 amino acids. The DNA of the CDR3 is TGTGCCAGCAGTGGAGTCAGGGATAGCAATCAGCCCCAGCATTTT. Translation gives CASSGVRDSNQPQHF.

The rearrangement links TRBV6-1 to TRBJ2-2; 8 nucleotides align to TRBD2. This CDR3 contains 16 residues. V lost 5 bases and J lost 5; bases outside the gene matches: 10. Germline loops: CDR1 MNHNS, CDR2 SASEGT. CDR3 coding DNA: TGTGCCAGCAGTCTCCCCGCGGGAGGAGGGACCGGGGAGCTGTTTTTT. Its protein is CASSLPAGGGTGELFF.

This clonotype has ten or more counts. V is TRBV2 and J is TRBJ2-3; D unclear. The CDR3 loop spans 13 amino acids. The germline V gene encodes CDR1 SNHLY and CDR2 FYNNEI. V lost 4 bases to trimming and J lost 14 bases, with 19 bases between them. In nucleotides, the CDR3 is TGTGCCAGCAGTGCTGAAAAGGCTCACTTGGCGTATTTT. It is translated as CASSAEKAHLAYF.

Turning to this clonotype: Since a much larger clone is just one base distant, this may be a read error. This chain links TRBV12-3 or TRBV12-4 with TRBJ2-4; 7 bases are a match to TRBD1. The V gene end was trimmed by 6 bases and the J gene end by 13 bases; junction bases not matched to a gene: 18. There are 15 residues in the CDR3. The CDR3 sequence is CASRATDRLSMKQYF. In DNA form, the CDR3 reads TGTGCCAGCAGGGCAACGGACAGGTTATCAATGAAACAGTACTTC.

This clonotype was recorded many times. V usage is TRBV11-2 and J usage is TRBJ2-3; 13 positions match TRBD2. The CDR3 sequence is 19 residues long. Germline V CDR1 and CDR2: SGHAT, FQNNGV. Trimming removed 4 bases from V and 2 bases from J; junction bases left unmatched: 12. This chain's CDR3 is CASSYGLAGARDVTDTQYF. CDR3 sequence (DNA): TGTGCCAGCAGCTATGGACTAGCGGGAGCCCGCGACGTCACAGATACGCAGTATTTT.

This clonotype was counted many times. The rearrangement links TRBV18 to TRBJ2-5; D is unclear. Germline V gene lookup returns CDR1 KGHSH and CDR2 LQKENI. The CDR3 totals 16 residues. Between the trimmed V and J ends, which lost 3 bases and 1 base, there was a span of 15 bases. DNA of the CDR3: TGTGCCAGCTCACCCGTCCGGGCTGACCTCCAAGAGACCCAGTACTTC. The encoded protein is CASSPVRADLQETQYF. The full variable domain, its missing parts supplied by reference TRBV18 and TRBJ2-5, is NAGVMQNPRHLVRRRGQEARLRCSPMKGHSHVYWYRQLPEEGLKFMVYLQKENIIDESGMPKERFSAEFPKEGPSILRIQQVVRGDSAAYFCASSPVRADLQETQYFGPGTRLLVL.

The chain uses TRBV9 and TRBJ2-6; D uncertain. Germline V gene lookup returns CDR1 SGDLS and CDR2 YYNGEE. The CDR3 extends over 15 amino acids. V was clipped by 3 bases and J by 0 bases, with 7 bases between them. This CDR3 reads CASSAFNSGANVLTF. The CDR3, as DNA: TGTGCCAGCAGCGCCTTCAACTCTGGGGCCAACGTCCTGACTTTC.

The chain joins TRBV28 to TRBJ2-1; 10 bases are a match to TRBD2. Germline V gene sequence: CDR1 MDHEN, CDR2 SYDVKM. The J segment lost 0 bases and the V segment lost 2 bases, leaving 16 bases of the junction unmatched. The length of the CDR3 is 21 residues. The CDR3 is CASSLRRGKTSGRSSYNEQFF. The DNA for the CDR3 is TGTGCCAGCAGTTTAAGGAGGGGGAAGACTAGCGGGCGGAGCTCCTACAATGAGCAGTTCTTC.

This clonotype was counted many times. The chain links TRBV28 to TRBJ2-3; weak D call: TRBD2 (5 bases). This CDR3 comprises 14 residues. The ends were cut back, 8 bases at V and 0 bases at J, with 12 bases in the middle. Looked up from germline, CDR1 is MDHEN and CDR2 is SYDVKM. This chain's CDR3 is CASLATTSTDTQYF. DNA for the CDR3: TGTGCCAGCTTAGCGACAACTAGCACAGATACGCAGTATTTT.

Only a few counts were recorded for this clonotype. The chain joins TRBV27 to TRBJ2-1, with D possibly being TRBD1 or TRBD2 (5 bases each). V was trimmed by 10 bases and J by 0 bases, leaving 16 bases between them. Germline V gene data show CDR1 as MNHEY and CDR2 as SMNVEV (reference sequence). The CDR3 has 15 amino acids. CDR3 in amino acids: CATSGRPSSYNEQFF. In DNA, the CDR3 is TGTGCCACCTCGGGGCGGCCGAGCTCCTACAATGAGCAGTTCTTC.

This chain links TRBV7-2 with TRBJ2-1, with 7 nucleotides matching TRBD2. The CDR3 spans 15 residues. V was pared by 5 bases and J by 7 bases, with 11 bases of the junction left unmatched. The germline CDR1 and CDR2 sequences are SGHTA and FQGNSA. The CDR3 DNA follows: TGTGCCAGCAGCCCCCAGGTTTCGCGGGGGAATGAGCAGTTCTTC. This translates into CASSPQVSRGNEQFF.

This clonotype was picked up a small number of times. The chain carries TRBV6-2 or TRBV6-3 and TRBJ2-2, with D unclear. The CDR3 has 14 amino acids. Trimming stripped 5 bases from V and 0 bases from J, with 7 bases between. Germline CDR1 reads MNHEY; CDR2 reads SVGEGT. CDR3 protein: CASSPLTNTGELFF. The CDR3 nucleotides read TGTGCCAGCAGTCCGCTCACGAACACCGGGGAGCTGTTTTTT.

This clonotype was seen many times. The V gene is TRBV7-9, the J gene TRBJ1-6; D perhaps matches TRBD1 (5 bases). Per germline, CDR1 SEHNR and CDR2 FQNEAQ (reference sequence). V was clipped by 0 bases and J by 8 bases, with 11 bases between them. The CDR3 has 15 amino acids. The CDR3 region is CASSLAGRDYSPLHF. The CDR3 region has the DNA TGTGCCAGCAGCTTAGCGGGCAGGGATTATTCACCCCTCCACTTT.

In its sample, this clonotype was seen many times. This chain uses TRBV27 with TRBJ1-5, with D possibly being TRBD1 (5 bases). The germline CDR1 and CDR2 sequences are MNHEY and SMNVEV (reference sequence). Trimming removed 3 bases from V and 7 bases from J, with 16 bases in between. CDR3 length: 15 residues. The CDR3 loop reads CASSFLGGVGQPQHF. CDR3 nucleotides: TGTGCCAGCAGTTTTCTTGGAGGGGTAGGGCAGCCCCAGCATTTT.

This clonotype has ten or more counts. The chain combines TRBV28 with TRBJ2-7, with TRBD1 identical over 8 bases. V dropped 7 bases and J dropped 0; count of bases not matched to a gene: 8. The germline V gene encodes CDR1 MDHEN and CDR2 SYDVKM. This CDR3 region has 15 residues. CDR3 protein: CASTSPGQVSYEQYF. CDR3 DNA sequence: TGTGCCAGCACCTCGCCGGGACAGGTCTCCTACGAGCAGTACTTC. The entire variable domain, with the rest obtained from reference TRBV28 and TRBJ2-7, is as follows: DVKVTQSSRYLVKRTGEKVFLECVQDMDHENMFWYRQDPGLGLRLIYFSYDVKMKEKGDIPEGYSVSREKKERFSLILESASTNQTSMYLCASTSPGQVSYEQYFGPGTRLTVT.

A note on this clonotype: This may stem from a read error, because a much larger clone lies one nucleotide away. This chain uses TRBV7-2 with TRBJ1-5; TRBD1 matches 8 bases. The V and J ends lost 0 bases and 3 bases, in that order; junction bases with no gene match: 7. This CDR3 comprises 17 residues. CDR1 SGHTA and CDR2 FQGNSA come from the germline V gene. The CDR3 coding sequence is TGTGCCAGCAGCTTAGCTTGGGGGGGACAGGACAATCAGCCCCAGCATTTT. It specifies CASSLAWGGQDNQPQHF.

This chain connects TRBV4-2 to TRBJ1-4; TRBD1 aligns across 8 bases. This CDR3 spans 16 amino acids. The junction had 4 bases not matched to a gene; V was cut back by 1 base and J by 3 bases. CDR1 is LGHNA, CDR2 YNFKEQ, per germline. CDR3 amino acids: CASSQGHRGANEKLFF. The CDR3 nucleotides are TGTGCCAGCAGCCAAGGCCACAGGGGGGCTAATGAAAAACTGTTTTTT.

This clonotype turned up a few times. The chain has TRBV28 and TRBJ2-7; a possible D gene is TRBD1 (6 bases). The length of the CDR3 is 12 residues. V lost 5 bases to trimming and J lost 6 bases, with 11 bases between them. Germline values: CDR1 MDHEN, CDR2 SYDVKM. The chain's CDR3 is CASSTTGIEQYF. The CDR3 DNA follows: TGTGCCAGCAGTACTACAGGGATCGAGCAGTACTTC.

Only a few counts were recorded for this clonotype. CDR3 nucleotide sequence: TGTGCCAGCAGCGTATCTGAGGCACAAGAGACCCAGTACTTC. This codes for CASSVSEAQETQYF. The chain recombines TRBV9 with TRBJ2-5; D unresolved. The length of the CDR3 is 14 residues. The V and J ends lost 1 base and 2 bases respectively, with 9 bases between them. Germline CDR1 is SGDLS and CDR2 is YYNGEE.

About this clonotype itself: Possible read error: a much larger clone is one base away. The gene calls are TRBV6-2 or TRBV6-3 and TRBJ2-1; TRBD1 matches 9 bases. Unmatched junction bases numbered 8, after V lost 11 bases and J lost 6 bases. The CDR3 is 13 residues long. In germline, CDR1 is MNHEY, CDR2 SVGEGT. In nucleotides, the CDR3 is TGTGCCGGCGTACGACAGGGGGGCAATGAGCAGTTCTTC. Protein sequence: CAGVRQGGNEQFF.

The chain combines TRBV11-2 with TRBJ2-3; no clear D. The V end lost 5 bases, the J end lost 5 bases, and 20 bases lay between the germline ends. The CDR3 runs to 16 residues. Per germline, CDR1 SGHAT and CDR2 FQNNGV. CDR3 nucleotides: TGTGCCAGCAGCACGCCGGTGCGGTCGTTGGGAGATACGCAGTATTTT. This gives the protein CASSTPVRSLGDTQYF.

This clonotype has at least ten counts. This chain connects TRBV2 to TRBJ1-2; D call uncertain. V was pared by 5 bases and J by 7 bases, with 11 bases between. The germline gives CDR1 SNHLY, CDR2 FYNNEI. The CDR3 has 12 amino acids. The CDR3: CASSRVASGYTF. CDR3 nucleotides: TGTGCCAGCAGTCGGGTAGCCTCTGGCTACACCTTC.